The T cell receptor (beta chain) under discussion was sequenced for a study of blood T cells in healthy people across ages. Worth noting for this clonotype: Its antigen is not identified.

A sample-barcoded 5' primer and a J-beta primer mix were used in a second PCR of about 7 to 12 cycles. Through a template-switch adaptor with 12 random nucleotides, each cDNA molecule received a tag. TCRdb reanalysed the 5' RACE reads using MiXCR and keeps one entry per CDR3 protein. Here the sample spans 550,000 to 700,000 distinct CDR3 sequences, roughly 28% being singletons. Trimming took off 2 bases at V and 0 bases at J, with 9 bases between the two ends. The length of the CDR3 is 16 residues. Looked up from germline, CDR1 is SGHRS and CDR2 is YFSETQ. Whole-study findings and limits: The long-lived group displayed more naive CD4+ cells, plus higher diversity, than the aged donors did.

This sequence was found in an older woman in good health. The sequenced sample consisted of blood. The chain recombines TRBV5-1 with TRBJ2-6, with D uncertain. CDR3 DNA sequence: TGCGCCAGCAGCTTACGGGCAAGCTCTGGGGCCAACGTCCTGACTTTC. As protein: CASSLRASSGANVLTF.